This TCR beta chain was sequenced during a study of technical replicates of blood from several donors. Trimming left V 2 bases short and J 5 bases short, with 11 bases between. The germline V gene encodes CDR1 SGDLS and CDR2 YYNGEE. This CDR3 is built from 14 residues. Here immunoSEQ multiplex PCR was the method, and the copy in TCRdb shows in-frame clones only, minus some. The sample lists about 89,000 clones; around 94% were seen once. The sequence was collected from a human donor in good health. This chain uses TRBV9 with TRBJ1-5; TRBD1 is a possible D gene (6 bases). The sample taken for sequencing was T cells isolated from PBMCs. The CDR3, as DNA: TGTGCCAGCAGCGTTACAGGGAGCGATCAGCCCCAGCATTTT. Its translation: CASSVTGSDQPQHF.